This TCR beta chain emerged from a study of blood T cell repertoires in COVID-19. As for the study in general: Researchers got acute and convalescent COVID-19 samples from the United States, Italy and Spain.

CDR3 length: 13 residues. V lost 0 bases to trimming and J lost 4 bases, with 5 bases between them. Germline V gene sequence: CDR1 LGHNA, CDR2 YSLEER. The protocol was immunoSEQ multiplex PCR, while the TCRdb copy is restricted to in-frame clones and leaves out a portion. Of about 280,000 clones in the sample, roughly 87% were seen once. V is TRBV4-3 and J is TRBJ2-3; D is unresolved. The specimen sequenced was peripheral blood. This TCR derives from a young man with active or convalescent COVID-19. As DNA, the CDR3 is TGCGCCAGCAGCCAAGACTTCCCAGATACGCAGTATTTT. Translating gives CASSQDFPDTQYF.